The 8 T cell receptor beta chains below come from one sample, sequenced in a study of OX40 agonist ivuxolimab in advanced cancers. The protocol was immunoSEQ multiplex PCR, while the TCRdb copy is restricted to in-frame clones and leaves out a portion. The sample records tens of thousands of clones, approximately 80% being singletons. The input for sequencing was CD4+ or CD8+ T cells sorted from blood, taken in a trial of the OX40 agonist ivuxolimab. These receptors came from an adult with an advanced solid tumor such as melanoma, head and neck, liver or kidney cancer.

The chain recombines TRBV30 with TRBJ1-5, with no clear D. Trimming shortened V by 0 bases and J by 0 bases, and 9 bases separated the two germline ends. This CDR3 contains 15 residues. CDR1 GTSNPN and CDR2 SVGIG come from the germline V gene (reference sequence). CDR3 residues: CAWSVHEYSNQPQHF. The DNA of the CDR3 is TGTGCCTGGAGTGTACATGAGTATAGCAATCAGCCCCAGCATTTT.

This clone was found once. The CDR3: CASSPERVTDTQYF. For the CDR3, the DNA is TGTGCCAGCTCACCGGAGCGGGTCACAGATACGCAGTATTTT. V and J are TRBV18 and TRBJ2-3, with D tentatively TRBD2 (6 bases). The CDR3 contains 14 residues. Germline assignment: CDR1 KGHSH and CDR2 LQKENI. V lost 3 bases and J lost 2, with 9 bases in between.

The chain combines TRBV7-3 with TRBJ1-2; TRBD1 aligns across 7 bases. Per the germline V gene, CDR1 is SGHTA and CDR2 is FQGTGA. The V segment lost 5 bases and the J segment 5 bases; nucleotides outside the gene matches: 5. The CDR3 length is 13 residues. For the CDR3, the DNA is TGTGCCAGCAGCCTCCAGGGGGGGTATGGCTACACCTTC. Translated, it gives CASSLQGGYGYTF.

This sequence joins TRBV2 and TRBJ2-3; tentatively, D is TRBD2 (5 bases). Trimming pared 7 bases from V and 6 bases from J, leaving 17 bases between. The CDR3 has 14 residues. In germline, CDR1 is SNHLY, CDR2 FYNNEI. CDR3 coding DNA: TGTGCCAGCAATCGCGGACTGTACCGGGATACGCAGTATTTT. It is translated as CASNRGLYRDTQYF.

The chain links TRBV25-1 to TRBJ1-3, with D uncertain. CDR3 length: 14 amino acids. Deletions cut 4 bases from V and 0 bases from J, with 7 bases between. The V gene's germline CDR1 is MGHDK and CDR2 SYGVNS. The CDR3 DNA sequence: TGTGCCAGCAGTGCCCGAAACTCTGGAAACACCATATATTTT. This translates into CASSARNSGNTIYF.

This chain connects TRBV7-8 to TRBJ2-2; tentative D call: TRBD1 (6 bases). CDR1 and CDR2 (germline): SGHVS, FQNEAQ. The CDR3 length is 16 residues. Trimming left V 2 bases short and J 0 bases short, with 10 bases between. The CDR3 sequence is CASSLTGQPNTGELFF. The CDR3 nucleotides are TGTGCCAGCAGCTTAACCGGACAGCCGAACACCGGGGAGCTGTTTTTT.

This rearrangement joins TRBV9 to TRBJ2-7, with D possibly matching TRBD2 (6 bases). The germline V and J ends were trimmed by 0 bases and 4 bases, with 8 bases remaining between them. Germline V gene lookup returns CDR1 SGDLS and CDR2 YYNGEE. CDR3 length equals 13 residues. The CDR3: CASSVEGRYEQYF. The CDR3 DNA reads TGTGCCAGCAGCGTAGAGGGGAGGTACGAGCAGTACTTC.

The CDR3 loop is CSVQGVFEKLFF. Here the CDR3 DNA reads TGCAGCGTTCAGGGGGTTTTTGAAAAACTGTTTTTT. The genes are TRBV29-1 and TRBJ1-4; 7 bases are shared with TRBD1. V lost 5 bases and J lost 7; bases outside the gene matches: 4. The CDR3 covers 12 residues. The germline V gene has CDR1 SQVTM and CDR2 ANQGSEA.